The clone carrying this T cell receptor (beta chain) was found a few times. Antigen unknown. The CDR3 spans 15 residues. Germline-derived CDR1 and CDR2 are SGHTA and FQGNSA. Unmatched junction bases numbered 6, after V lost 4 bases and J lost 3 bases. These data are taken from a study of cytomegalovirus exposure and HLA in healthy donors. General study findings and limits: About 87% or about 30% of the time was how often most TCR beta V segments were productive, according to an earlier analysis. Researchers left out some V segments, among them TRBV6-2 and TRBV6-3, as indistinguishable.

The PCR made use of 60 Vbeta and 13 Jbeta primers. Clones were sequenced by immunoSEQ multiplex PCR, and TCRdb holds only the in-frame ones, with some missing. The table lists more than 95,000 clones, over 70% of them singletons. The V and J genes are TRBV7-2 and TRBJ2-7; 10 positions agree with TRBD2. The sequencing sample was made of PBMCs. This TCR came from a woman in her forties or fifties in good health and CMV-seronegative. The CDR3 region is CASSSEAGGIYEQYF. CDR3 bases: TGTGCCAGCAGCTCGGAAGCGGGAGGGATCTACGAGCAGTACTTC.